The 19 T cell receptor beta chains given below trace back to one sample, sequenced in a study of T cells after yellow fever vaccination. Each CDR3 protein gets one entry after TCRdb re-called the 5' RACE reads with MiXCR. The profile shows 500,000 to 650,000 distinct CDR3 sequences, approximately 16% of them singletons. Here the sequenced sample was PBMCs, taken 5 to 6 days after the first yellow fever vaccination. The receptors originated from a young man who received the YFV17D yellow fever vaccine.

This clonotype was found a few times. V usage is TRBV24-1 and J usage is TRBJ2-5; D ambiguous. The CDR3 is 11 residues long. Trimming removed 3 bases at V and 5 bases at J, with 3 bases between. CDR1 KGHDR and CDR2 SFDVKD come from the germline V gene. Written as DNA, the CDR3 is TGTGCCACCAGTGATGTCGAGACCCAGTACTTC. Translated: CATSDVETQYF.

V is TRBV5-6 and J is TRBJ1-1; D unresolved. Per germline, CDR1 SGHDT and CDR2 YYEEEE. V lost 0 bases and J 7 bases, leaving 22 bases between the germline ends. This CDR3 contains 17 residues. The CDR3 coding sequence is TGTGCCAGCAGCTTGGCCTCCCGGTGGAGTTCCGAACATGAAGCTTTCTTT. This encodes CASSLASRWSSEHEAFF.

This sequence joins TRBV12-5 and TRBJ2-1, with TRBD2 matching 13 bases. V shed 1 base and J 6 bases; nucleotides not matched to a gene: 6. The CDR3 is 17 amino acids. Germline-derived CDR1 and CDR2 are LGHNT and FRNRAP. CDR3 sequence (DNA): TGTGCTAGTGGTTTGGCTCCCGGGACTAGCGGGATCAATGAGCAGTTCTTC. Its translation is CASGLAPGTSGINEQFF.

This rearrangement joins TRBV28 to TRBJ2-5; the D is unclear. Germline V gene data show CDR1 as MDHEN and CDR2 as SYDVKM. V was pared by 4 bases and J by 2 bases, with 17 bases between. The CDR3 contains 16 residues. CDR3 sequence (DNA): TGTGCCAGCAGTTACGTCTCCTCGTTCCAACAAGAGACCCAGTACTTC. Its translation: CASSYVSSFQQETQYF.

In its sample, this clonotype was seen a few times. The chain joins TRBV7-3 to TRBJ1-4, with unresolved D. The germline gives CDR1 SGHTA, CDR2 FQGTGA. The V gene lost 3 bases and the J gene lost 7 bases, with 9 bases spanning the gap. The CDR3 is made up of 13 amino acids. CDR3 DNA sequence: TGTGCCAGCAGCTTGTACCGGGGTGAAAAACTGTTTTTT. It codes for CASSLYRGEKLFF. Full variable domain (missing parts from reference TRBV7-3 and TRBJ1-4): GAGVSQTPSNKVTEKGKYVELRCDPISGHTALYWYRQSLGQGPEFLIYFQGTGAADDSGLPNDRFFAVRPEGSVSTLKIQRTERGDSAVYLCASSLYRGEKLFFGSGTQLSVL.

The CDR3 sequence is CASSNSPTNYNEQFF. The CDR3 bases are TGTGCCAGCAGCAATAGCCCTACAAACTACAATGAGCAGTTCTTC. This chain connects TRBV7-2 to TRBJ2-1, with no clear D. Trimming removed 5 bases from V and 3 bases from J, with 14 bases in between. The CDR3 length is 15 residues. Germline V gives CDR1 SGHTA, CDR2 FQGNSA.

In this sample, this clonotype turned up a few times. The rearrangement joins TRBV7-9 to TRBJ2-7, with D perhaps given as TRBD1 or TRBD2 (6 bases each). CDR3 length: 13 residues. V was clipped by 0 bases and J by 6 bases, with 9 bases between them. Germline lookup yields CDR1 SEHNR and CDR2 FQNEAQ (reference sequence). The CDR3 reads CASSLAGGGEQYF. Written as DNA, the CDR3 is TGTGCCAGCAGCTTAGCCGGGGGCGGCGAGCAGTACTTC. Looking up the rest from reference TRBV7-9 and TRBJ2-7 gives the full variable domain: DTGVSQNPRHKITKRGQNVTFRCDPISEHNRLYWYRQTLGQGPEFLTYFQNEAQLEKSRLLSDRFSAERPKGSFSTLEIQRTEQGDSAMYLCASSLAGGGEQYFGPGTRLTVT.

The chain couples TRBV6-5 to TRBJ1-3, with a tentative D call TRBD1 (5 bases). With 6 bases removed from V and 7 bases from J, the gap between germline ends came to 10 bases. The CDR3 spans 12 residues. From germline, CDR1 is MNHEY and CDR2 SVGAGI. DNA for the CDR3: TGTGCCAGCAGCAAGGACAAGAACACCATATATTTT. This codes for CASSKDKNTIYF.

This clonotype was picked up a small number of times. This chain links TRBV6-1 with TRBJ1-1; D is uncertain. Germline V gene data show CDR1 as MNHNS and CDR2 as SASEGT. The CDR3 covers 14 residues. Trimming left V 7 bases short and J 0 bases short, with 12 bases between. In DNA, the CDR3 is TGTGCCAGCAAAATTATGCGGATGAACACTGAAGCTTTCTTT. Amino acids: CASKIMRMNTEAFF.

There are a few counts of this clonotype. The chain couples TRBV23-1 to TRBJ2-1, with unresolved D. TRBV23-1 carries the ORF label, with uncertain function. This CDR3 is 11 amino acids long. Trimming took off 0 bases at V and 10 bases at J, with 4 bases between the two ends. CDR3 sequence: CASSQSAEQFF. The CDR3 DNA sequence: TGCGCCAGCAGTCAATCCGCCGAGCAGTTCTTC.

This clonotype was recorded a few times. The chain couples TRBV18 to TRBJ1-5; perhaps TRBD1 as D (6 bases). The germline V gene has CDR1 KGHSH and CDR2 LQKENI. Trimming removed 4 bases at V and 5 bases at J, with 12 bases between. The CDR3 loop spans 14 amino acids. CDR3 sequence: CASSQGGFDQPQHF. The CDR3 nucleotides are TGTGCCAGCTCACAGGGGGGATTCGATCAGCCCCAGCATTTT.

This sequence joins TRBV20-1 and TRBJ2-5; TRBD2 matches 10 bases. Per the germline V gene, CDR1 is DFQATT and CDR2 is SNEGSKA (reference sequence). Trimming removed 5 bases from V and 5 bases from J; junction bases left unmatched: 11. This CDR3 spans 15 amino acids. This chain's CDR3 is CSAPQTSGRGETQYF. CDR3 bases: TGCAGTGCTCCACAGACTAGCGGGCGAGGGGAGACCCAGTACTTC.

CDR3 nucleotide sequence: TGTGCCAGCAGCTCGTTGGCGTACGGGGGTCGGGGTTTCGACAATTCACCCCTCCACTTT. Translation: CASSSLAYGGRGFDNSPLHF. J is TRBJ1-6 and V is TRBV11-2; D is perhaps TRBD1 (5 bases). The CDR3 covers 20 residues. Trimming took off 4 bases at V and 7 bases at J, with 29 bases between the two ends. Germline CDR1 and CDR2: SGHAT and FQNNGV.

The CDR3 here is CATSRDGGPQETQYF. The DNA for the CDR3 is TGTGCCACCAGCAGAGACGGGGGACCACAAGAGACCCAGTACTTC. V usage is TRBV15 and J usage is TRBJ2-5, with D perhaps TRBD2 (6 bases). Germline V gene lookup returns CDR1 LNHNV and CDR2 YYDKDF (reference sequence). V dropped 0 bases and J dropped 2 bases, with 10 bases sitting between them. CDR3 length: 15 amino acids.

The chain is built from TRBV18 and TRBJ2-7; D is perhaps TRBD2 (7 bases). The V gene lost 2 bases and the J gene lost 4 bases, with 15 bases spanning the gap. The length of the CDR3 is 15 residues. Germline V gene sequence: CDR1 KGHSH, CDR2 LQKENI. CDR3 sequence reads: CASSPSRGGAYEQYF. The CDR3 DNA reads TGTGCCAGCTCACCAAGCCGAGGGGGGGCGTACGAGCAGTACTTC.

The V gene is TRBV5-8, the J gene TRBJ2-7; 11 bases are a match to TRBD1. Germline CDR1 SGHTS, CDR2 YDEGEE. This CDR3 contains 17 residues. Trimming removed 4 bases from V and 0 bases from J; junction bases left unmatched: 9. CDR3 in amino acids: CASSRTGGAYSSYEQYV. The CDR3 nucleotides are TGTGCCAGCAGCCGGACAGGGGGCGCCTATAGCTCCTACGAGCAGTACGTC.

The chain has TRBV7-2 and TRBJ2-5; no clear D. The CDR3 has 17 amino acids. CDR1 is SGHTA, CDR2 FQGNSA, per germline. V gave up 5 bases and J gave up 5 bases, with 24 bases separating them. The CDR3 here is CASSPLRTFHSTETQYF. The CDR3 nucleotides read TGTGCCAGCAGCCCTCTTCGAACGTTCCACTCCACGGAGACCCAGTACTTC.

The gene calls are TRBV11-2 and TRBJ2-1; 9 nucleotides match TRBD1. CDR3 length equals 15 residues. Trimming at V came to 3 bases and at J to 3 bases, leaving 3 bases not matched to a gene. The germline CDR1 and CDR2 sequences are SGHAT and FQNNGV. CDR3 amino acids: CASSFGTGNYNEQFF. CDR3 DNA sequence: TGTGCCAGCAGCTTCGGGACAGGGAACTACAATGAGCAGTTCTTC.

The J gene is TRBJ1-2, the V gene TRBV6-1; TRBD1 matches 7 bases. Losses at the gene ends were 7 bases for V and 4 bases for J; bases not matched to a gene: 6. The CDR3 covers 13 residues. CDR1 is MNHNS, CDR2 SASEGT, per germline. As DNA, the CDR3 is TGTGCCAGCAAGAGGGACAGCCTCTATGGCTACACCTTC. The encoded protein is CASKRDSLYGYTF.